The entry that follows covers one TCR beta chain sequence. What this receptor recognizes is not known. No base-level quality is on record; no much larger clone is a single base apart. These data originate in a study of OX40 agonist ivuxolimab in advanced cancers. About the full investigation: The costimulatory receptor OX40 (CD134) was targeted by ivuxolimab, a fully human IgG2 agonistic monoclonal antibody. Intravenous ivuxolimab was administered to patients every 2 weeks at six dose levels: 0.01, 0.1, 0.3, 1.5, 3 and 10 mg/kg. Of the approximately 50 dose-escalation patients, hepatocellular carcinoma was present in about 20, melanoma in approximately 15, renal cell carcinoma in 9 and head and neck cancer in 9. The dose-escalation cohort was 82.7% male with a mean age of approximately 59 years, ranging from roughly 20 to 80. Prior anti-PD-1, anti-PD-L1 or anti-CTLA-4 therapy was permitted, and 40% to 50% of dose-escalation patients had received checkpoint inhibitors. Partial responses occurred in three dose-escalation patients, of whom one had hepatocellular carcinoma and two had cutaneous melanoma. Peripheral TCRbeta sequencing was intended to test whether TCR sequence diversity was altered and clonal T-cell expansion was caused by ivuxolimab. The paper covers the monotherapy dose-escalation part of the phase I ivuxolimab trial, which included N ≈ 54 patients.

The CDR3 measures 14 amino acids from cysteine to phenylalanine. Only the CDR3 portion is preserved as DNA: 42 bases, with reading frame beginning at the first base. A distance of 15 bases separates the germline ends of V and J, which lose 4 bases and 5 bases respectively. Sequences MNHEY (CDR1) and SVGAGI (CDR2) are obtained from the germline V gene. Genomic DNA was isolated from the sorted cells so that the TCRbeta CDR3 region could be sequenced. TCRbeta CDR3 regions were sequenced using the immunoSEQ Assay. As stored in TCRdb, this immuneACCESS dataset retains in-frame rearrangements with V and J assigned. A fraction of the clones does not appear; measured against another copy, unresolved V genes explain less than half of the discrepancy, and the remainder lacks a known reason. For this sample there are 65,000 to 80,000 clones; approximately 91% appear just once. Around 0.33% of the sample goes to the ten largest clones.

The trial excluded patients who had a history of autoimmune disease or who were on systemic immunosuppression. Peripheral blood for TCR sequencing was collected from all dose cohorts at baseline, on cycle 4 day 1, and on cycle 7 day 1. The samples were taken from a phase I, first-in-human, multicenter, open-label dose-escalation trial of ivuxolimab. The trial enrolled adults with locally advanced or metastatic head and neck squamous cell, hepatocellular, melanoma or renal cell carcinoma. Before TCR sequencing, CD4+ T cells and CD8+ T cells from peripheral blood were sorted into separate populations. The paper as a whole reports these results and caveats: Low levels of normalized T-cell clonal expansion were also shown by some nonresponding patients. At doses from 0.1 to 3.0 mg/kg, clonal expansion was seen in both CD4+ and CD8+ blood T cells between baseline and week 6. In partial responders in the 0.1-3.0 mg/kg groups, normalized peripheral clonal expansion was found to be among the lowest, especially among CD8+ T cells. Antigen specificity was not determined for the clonally expanded peripheral T cells. On average, CD8+ T cells showed more expanded clones than CD4+ T cells after ivuxolimab.

The chain links TRBV6-5 with TRBJ2-7, with the D gene not confidently named. Sequences were derived from CD4+ or CD8+ T cells sorted from blood, sampled in a trial of the OX40 agonist ivuxolimab. This TCR was recovered from an adult with an advanced solid tumor such as melanoma, head and neck, liver or kidney cancer. CDR3 sequence: CASSFRGTRNEQYF. In nucleotides, the sequence is TGTGCCAGCAGTTTCCGCGGCACGAGGAACGAGCAGTACTTC.